This paragraph reports one TCR beta chain. Its antigen is not known. Profiling relied on immunoSEQ multiplex PCR, and the TCRdb table lists in-frame clones only, not all of them. The data hold 9,000 to 10,000 clones, with approximately 79% observed a single time. Trimming shortened V by 0 bases and J by 5 bases, and 11 bases separated the two germline ends. The CDR3 runs 14 residues. CDR1 and CDR2 (germline): SGDLS, YYNGEE. Patients with resected limited-stage small-cell lung cancer, operated 2008 to 2020. This sample is part of a study of T cells and copy number aberrations in small-cell lung cancer. Points from the study as a whole: Sequencing artifacts are a known risk, since all specimens were formalin-fixed paraffin-embedded. The study's sample size was small, so findings need validation.

The source is a man aged 55 to 69 with small cell lung cancer. This rearrangement joins TRBV9 to TRBJ1-1; D gene uncertain. Sequenced input: normal tissue next to the tumor. CDR3 nucleotide sequence: TGTGCCAGCAGCGTAGGACTTTTGGGGACTGAAGCTTTCTTT. The encoded protein is CASSVGLLGTEAFF.